This T cell receptor beta chain appears in the sequencing data of a study of cytomegalovirus exposure and HLA in healthy donors. The wider study: The 95 to 150 validation repertoires used the same platform as the 500 to 700 first-cohort repertoires, a later analysis reported. The study's findings and limits: Most TCR sequences were seen very rarely across donors, but some public TCRs occurred in many.

A word on this clone: What it binds is not known. Other DNA sequences of this sample code for an identical CDR3.

Here immunoSEQ multiplex PCR was the method, and the copy in TCRdb shows in-frame clones only, minus some. This table has some 200,000 clones, approximately 82% appearing once. Sequenced material: PBMCs. The TCR originated in a woman aged 25 to 39 in good health and CMV-seropositive.

This chain's CDR3 is CASSGQVPGNTIYF. In DNA, the CDR3 is TGTGCCAGCAGTGGCCAGGTCCCTGGAAACACCATATATTTT. The chain combines TRBV2 with TRBJ1-3; no clear D. V gave up 4 bases and J gave up 2 bases, with 9 bases separating them. CDR3 length: 14 residues. Germline assignment: CDR1 SNHLY and CDR2 FYNNEI.